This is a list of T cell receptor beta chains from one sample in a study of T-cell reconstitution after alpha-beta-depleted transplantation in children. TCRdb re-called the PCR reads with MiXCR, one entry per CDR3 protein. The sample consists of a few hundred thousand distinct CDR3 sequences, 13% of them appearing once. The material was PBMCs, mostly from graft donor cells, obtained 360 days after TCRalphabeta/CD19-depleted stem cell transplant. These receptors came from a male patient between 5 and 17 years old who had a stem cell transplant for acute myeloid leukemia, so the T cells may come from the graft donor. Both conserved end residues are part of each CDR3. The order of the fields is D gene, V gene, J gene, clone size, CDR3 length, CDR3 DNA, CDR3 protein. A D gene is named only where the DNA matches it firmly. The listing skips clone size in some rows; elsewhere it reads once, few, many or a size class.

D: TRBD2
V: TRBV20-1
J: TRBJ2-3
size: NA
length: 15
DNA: TGCAGTGCTCCGCGGGGGAGCTGGGGCACAGATACGCAGTATTTT
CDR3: CSAPRGSWGTDTQYF

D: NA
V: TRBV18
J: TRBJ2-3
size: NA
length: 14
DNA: TGTGCCAGCTCACCAGCCGGGAACACAGATACGCAGTATTTT
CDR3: CASSPAGNTDTQYF

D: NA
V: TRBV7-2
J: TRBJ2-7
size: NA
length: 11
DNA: TGTGCCAGCAGCCTAAACAAAGAGCAGTACTTC
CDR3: CASSLNKEQYF

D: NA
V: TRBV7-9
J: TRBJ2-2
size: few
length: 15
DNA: TGTGCCAGCAGCTCTTCGGACGGCAGCGCCGGGGAGCTGTTTTTT
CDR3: CASSSSDGSAGELFF

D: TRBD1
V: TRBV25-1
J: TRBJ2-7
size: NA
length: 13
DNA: TGTGCCAGCAGGGGGGACAGGATCTACGAGCAGTACTTC
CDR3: CASRGDRIYEQYF

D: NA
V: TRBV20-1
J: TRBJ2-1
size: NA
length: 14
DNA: TGCAGTGCTGGGGTTGGGAGCTCCTACAATGAGCAGTTCTTC
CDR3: CSAGVGSSYNEQFF

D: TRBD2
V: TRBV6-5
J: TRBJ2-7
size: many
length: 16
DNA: TGTGCCAGCAGTTCCCAGGTTGTACTAGCGGGAAAGCAACAGTACTTC
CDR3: CASSSQVVLAGKQQYF

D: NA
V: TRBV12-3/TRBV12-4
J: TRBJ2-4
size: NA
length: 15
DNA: TGTGCCAGCCGGAAGGAGGGGACGGCCAAAAACATTCAGTACTTC
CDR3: CASRKEGTAKNIQYF

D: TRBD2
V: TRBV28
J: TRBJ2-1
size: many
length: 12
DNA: TGTGCCAGCAGCCCTAGCGGGAGGGCCGAGTTCTTC
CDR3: CASSPSGRAEFF

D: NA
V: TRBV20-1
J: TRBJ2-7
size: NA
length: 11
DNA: TGCAGGGCGGACAGCTCCTACGAGCAGTACTTC
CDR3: CRADSSYEQYF

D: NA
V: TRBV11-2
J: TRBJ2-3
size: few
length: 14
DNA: TGTGCCAGCAGCTTAGATTTGAGAGCAGATACGCAGTATTTT
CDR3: CASSLDLRADTQYF

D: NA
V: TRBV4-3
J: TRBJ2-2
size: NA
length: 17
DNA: TGCGCCAGCAGCCAATTCTATCAGGGAGCGAACACCGGGGAGCTGTTTTTT
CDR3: CASSQFYQGANTGELFF

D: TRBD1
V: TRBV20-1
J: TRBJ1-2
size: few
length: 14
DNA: TGCAGTGCTAGAGATCGGGACAGGCCCTATGGCTACACCTTC
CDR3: CSARDRDRPYGYTF

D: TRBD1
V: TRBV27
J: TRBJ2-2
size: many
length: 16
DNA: TGTGCCAGCAGTTTACGACAGGGGATGGACACCGGGGAGCTGTTTTTT
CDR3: CASSLRQGMDTGELFF

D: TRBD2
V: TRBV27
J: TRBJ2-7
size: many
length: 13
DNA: TGTGCCAGTAAGCGCCCGGGACTAGCCGAACAGTACTTC
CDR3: CASKRPGLAEQYF

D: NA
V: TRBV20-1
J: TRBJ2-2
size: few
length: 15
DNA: TGCAGTGCTAGAGATGCGGGGCAGGGCACCGGGGAGCTGTTTTTT
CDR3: CSARDAGQGTGELFF

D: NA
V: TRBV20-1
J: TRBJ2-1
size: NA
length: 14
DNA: TGCAGTGCCCTGTCAGGAGACTCCTACAATGAGCAGTTCTTC
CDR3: CSALSGDSYNEQFF

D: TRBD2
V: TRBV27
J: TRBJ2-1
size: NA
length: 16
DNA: TGTGCCACCAACCTCCTCGGGACTAGCGGTCCCAATGAGCAGTTCTTC
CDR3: CATNLLGTSGPNEQFF

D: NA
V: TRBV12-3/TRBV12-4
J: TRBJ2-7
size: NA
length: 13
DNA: TGTGCCAGCAGACAGGACAGAGCCTACGAGCAGTACTTC
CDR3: CASRQDRAYEQYF

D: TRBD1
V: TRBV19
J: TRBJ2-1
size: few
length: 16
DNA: TGTGCCAGTAGTATACTCGACAGGGGAACCTACAATGAGCAGTTCTTC
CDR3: CASSILDRGTYNEQFF

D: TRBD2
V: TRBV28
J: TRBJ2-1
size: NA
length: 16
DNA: TGTGCCAGCAGTTTAGTAATAGCGGGAGGGCAGGTCAAGCAGTTCTTC
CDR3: CASSLVIAGGQVKQFF

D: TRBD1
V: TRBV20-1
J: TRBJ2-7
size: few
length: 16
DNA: TGCAGTGCCGAAAAAACAGGGGTAGGTTCTTCCAGCGAGCAGTACTTC
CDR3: CSAEKTGVGSSSEQYF

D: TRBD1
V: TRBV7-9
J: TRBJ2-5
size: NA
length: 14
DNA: TGTGCCAGCAGCCCGGACAGGGAGCGGGAGACCCAGTACTTC
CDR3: CASSPDRERETQYF

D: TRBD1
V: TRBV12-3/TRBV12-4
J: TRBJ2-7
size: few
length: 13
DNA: TGTGCCAGCAGGCTGACAGGGAAATACGAGCAGTACTTC
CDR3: CASRLTGKYEQYF

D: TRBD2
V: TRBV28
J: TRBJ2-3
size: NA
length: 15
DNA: TGTGCCAGCAGTTTAGTGGGACTACCCGACGGTACGCAGTATTTT
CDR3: CASSLVGLPDGTQYF

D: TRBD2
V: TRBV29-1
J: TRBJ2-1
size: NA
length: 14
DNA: TGCAGCGTTGTTAAGACTAGCGGGAGGACTGAGCAGTTCTTC
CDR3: CSVVKTSGRTEQFF

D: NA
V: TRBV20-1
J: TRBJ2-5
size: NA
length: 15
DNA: TGCAGTGCTAGATCCCGGGCGAGGGGTCAAGAGACCCAGTACTTC
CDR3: CSARSRARGQETQYF

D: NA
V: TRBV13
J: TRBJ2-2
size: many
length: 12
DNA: TGTGCCAGCAGCTTATACACCGGGGAGCTGTTTTTT
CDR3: CASSLYTGELFF

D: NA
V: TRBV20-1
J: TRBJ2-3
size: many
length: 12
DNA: TGCAGTGCTCCCGCTAGCACAGATACGCAGTATTTT
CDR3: CSAPASTDTQYF

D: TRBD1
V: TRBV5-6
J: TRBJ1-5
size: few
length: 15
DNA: TGTGCCAGCAGAAGGACAGGGGTAAACAATCAGCCCCAGCATTTT
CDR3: CASRRTGVNNQPQHF

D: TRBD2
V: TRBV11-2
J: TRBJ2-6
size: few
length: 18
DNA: TGTGCCAGCAGCATGACTAGCGGATCGTTCTCTGGGGCCAACGTCCTGACTTTC
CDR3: CASSMTSGSFSGANVLTF

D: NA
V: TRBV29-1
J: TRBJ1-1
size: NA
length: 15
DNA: TGCAGCGTTGCAACAACGGGACACATGAACACTGAAGCTTTCTTT
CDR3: CSVATTGHMNTEAFF

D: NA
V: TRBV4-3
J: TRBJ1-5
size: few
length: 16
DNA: TGCGCCAGCAGCCAAGATACAGGGAGAACCAATCAGCCCCAGCATTTT
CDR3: CASSQDTGRTNQPQHF

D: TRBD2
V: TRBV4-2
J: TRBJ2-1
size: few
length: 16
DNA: TGTGCCAGCAGCCATTCTGCGACTAGCGGCTACAATGAGCAGTTCTTC
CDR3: CASSHSATSGYNEQFF

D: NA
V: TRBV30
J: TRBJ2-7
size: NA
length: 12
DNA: TGTGCCTGGAGTCCGGATTCCTACGAGCAGTACTTC
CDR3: CAWSPDSYEQYF

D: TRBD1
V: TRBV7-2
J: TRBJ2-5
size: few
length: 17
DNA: TGTGCCAGCAGCTTAGCGCTCTCGGACAGGGGACAAGAGACCCAGTACTTC
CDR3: CASSLALSDRGQETQYF

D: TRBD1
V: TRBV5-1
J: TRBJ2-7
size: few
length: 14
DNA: TGCGCCAGCAGCAGACCGGGACAGTGGGACGAGCAGTACTTC
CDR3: CASSRPGQWDEQYF

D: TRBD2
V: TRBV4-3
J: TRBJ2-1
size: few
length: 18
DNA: TGCGCCAGCAGCCAAGCGTCGGGGACTACTAGCGGGTACAATGAGCAGTTCTTC
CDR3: CASSQASGTTSGYNEQFF

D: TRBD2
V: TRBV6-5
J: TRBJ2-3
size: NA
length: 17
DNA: TGTGCCAGCAGTTACCGGACTAGCGGGAGAGCGACAGATACGCAGTATTTT
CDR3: CASSYRTSGRATDTQYF